The clone carrying this T cell receptor (beta chain) appeared many times. Its cognate antigen is unknown. Germline V gives CDR1 LNHDA, CDR2 SQIVND (reference sequence). The V end lost 6 bases, the J end lost 1 base, and 16 bases lay between the germline ends. The CDR3 is 15 amino acids. This entry belongs to a study of early T cells in non-severe SARS-CoV-2 infection. Study-wide results and limits: Anti-spike CD8 responses were favored by VDJdb matching, which missed private and CD4 specificities.

TCRdb itself ran the 5' RACE reads through MiXCR, one entry per CDR3 protein. The top ten clones hold around 5.2% of a sample with under 70,000 distinct CDR3 sequences, around 4.6% of them seen once. The sequenced sample consisted of whole blood. The TCR was taken from an adult who was a healthcare worker with PCR-confirmed SARS-CoV-2 infection or an uninfected control (not recorded which). The J gene is TRBJ2-7, the V gene TRBV19; possible D gene TRBD1, 8 bases. Here the CDR3 DNA reads TGTGCCAGTAGCACCGGACAGGGAGGGTCCTACGAGCAGTACTTC. This translates into CASSTGQGGSYEQYF. Full variable domain (outside the CDR3, taken from reference TRBV19 and TRBJ2-7): DGGITQSPKYLFRKEGQNVTLSCEQNLNHDAMYWYRQDPGQGLRLIYYSQIVNDFQKGDIAEGYSVSREKKESFPLTVTSAQKNPTAFYLCASSTGQGGSYEQYFGPGTRLTVT.